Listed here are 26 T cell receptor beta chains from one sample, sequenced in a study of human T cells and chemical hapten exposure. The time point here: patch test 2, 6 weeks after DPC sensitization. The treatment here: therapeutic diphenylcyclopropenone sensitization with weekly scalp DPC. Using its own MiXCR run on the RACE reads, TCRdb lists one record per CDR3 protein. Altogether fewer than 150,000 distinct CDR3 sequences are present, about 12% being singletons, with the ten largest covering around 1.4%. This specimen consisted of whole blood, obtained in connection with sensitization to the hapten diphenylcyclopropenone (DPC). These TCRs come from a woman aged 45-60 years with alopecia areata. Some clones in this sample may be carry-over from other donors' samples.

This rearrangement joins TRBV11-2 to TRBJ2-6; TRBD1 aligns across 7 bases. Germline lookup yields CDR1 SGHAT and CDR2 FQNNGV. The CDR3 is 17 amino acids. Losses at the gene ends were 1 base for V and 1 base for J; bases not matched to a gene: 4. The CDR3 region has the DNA TGTGCCAGCAGCTTAGGGACAGGCGTTTCTGGGGCCAACGTCCTGACTTTC. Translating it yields CASSLGTGVSGANVLTF.

For the CDR3, the DNA is TGTGCCTGGAGTGGGGCGGGACTTTCCATTGAGCAGTTCTTC. Encoded protein: CAWSGAGLSIEQFF. The V and J genes are TRBV30 and TRBJ2-1, with D possibly matching TRBD2 (6 bases). V was clipped by 1 base and J by 9 bases, with 16 bases between them. The CDR3 totals 14 residues. Germline CDR1 reads GTSNPN; CDR2 reads SVGIG (reference sequence).

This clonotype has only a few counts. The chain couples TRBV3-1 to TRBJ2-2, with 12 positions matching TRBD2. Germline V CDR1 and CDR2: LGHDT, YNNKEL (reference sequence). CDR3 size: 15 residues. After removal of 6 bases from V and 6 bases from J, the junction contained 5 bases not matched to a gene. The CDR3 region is CASSLWTSGAGELFF. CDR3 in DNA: TGTGCCAGCAGTCTTTGGACTAGCGGGGCCGGGGAGCTGTTTTTT.

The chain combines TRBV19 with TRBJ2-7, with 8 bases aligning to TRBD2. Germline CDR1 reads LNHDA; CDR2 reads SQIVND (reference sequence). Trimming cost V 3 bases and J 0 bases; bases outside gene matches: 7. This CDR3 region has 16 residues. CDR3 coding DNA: TGTGCCAGTAGTATTGTCGCCCGGGGGGGCTCCTACGAGCAGTACTTC. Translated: CASSIVARGGSYEQYF. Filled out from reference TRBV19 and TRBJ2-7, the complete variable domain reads DGGITQSPKYLFRKEGQNVTLSCEQNLNHDAMYWYRQDPGQGLRLIYYSQIVNDFQKGDIAEGYSVSREKKESFPLTVTSAQKNPTAFYLCASSIVARGGSYEQYFGPGTRLTVT.

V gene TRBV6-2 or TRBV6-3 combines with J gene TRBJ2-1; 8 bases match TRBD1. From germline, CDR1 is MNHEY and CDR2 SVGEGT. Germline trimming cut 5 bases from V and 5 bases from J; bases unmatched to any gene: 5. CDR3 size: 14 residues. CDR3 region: CASSRTGPNNEQFF. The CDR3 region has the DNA TGTGCCAGCAGTCGGACAGGGCCTAACAATGAGCAGTTCTTC.

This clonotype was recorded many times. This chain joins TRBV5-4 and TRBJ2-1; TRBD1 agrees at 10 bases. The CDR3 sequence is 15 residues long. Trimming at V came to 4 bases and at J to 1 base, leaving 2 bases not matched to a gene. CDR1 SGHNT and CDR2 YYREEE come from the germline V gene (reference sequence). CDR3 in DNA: TGTGCCAGCAGCCCGGGACAGGGGTCCTACAATGAGCAGTTCTTC. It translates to CASSPGQGSYNEQFF.

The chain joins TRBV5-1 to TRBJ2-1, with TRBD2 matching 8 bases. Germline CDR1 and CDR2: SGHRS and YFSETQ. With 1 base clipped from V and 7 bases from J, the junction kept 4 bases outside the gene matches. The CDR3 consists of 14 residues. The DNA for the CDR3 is TGCGCCAGCAGCTTGTCCCCGGGAGGGAATGAGCAGTTCTTC. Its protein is CASSLSPGGNEQFF.

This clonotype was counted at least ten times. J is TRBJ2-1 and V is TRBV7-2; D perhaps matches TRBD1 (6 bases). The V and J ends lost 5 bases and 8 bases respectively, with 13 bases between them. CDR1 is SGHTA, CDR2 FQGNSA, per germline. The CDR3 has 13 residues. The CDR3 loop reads CASSADRSHEQFF. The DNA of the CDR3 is TGTGCCAGCAGCGCCGACAGGAGTCATGAGCAGTTCTTC.

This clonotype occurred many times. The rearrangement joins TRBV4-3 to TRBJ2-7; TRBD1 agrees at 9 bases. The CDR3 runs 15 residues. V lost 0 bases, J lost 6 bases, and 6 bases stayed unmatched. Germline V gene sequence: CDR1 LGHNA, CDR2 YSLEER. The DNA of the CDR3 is TGCGCCAGCAGCCAAGAAGGGACAGGGAGGGGCGAGCAGTACTTC. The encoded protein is CASSQEGTGRGEQYF.

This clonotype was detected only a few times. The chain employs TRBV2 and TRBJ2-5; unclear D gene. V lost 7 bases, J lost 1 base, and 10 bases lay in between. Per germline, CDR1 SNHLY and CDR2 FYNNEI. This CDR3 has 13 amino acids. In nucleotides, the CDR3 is TGTGCCAGCAATATTGAGGTCCAAGAGACCCAGTACTTC. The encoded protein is CASNIEVQETQYF.

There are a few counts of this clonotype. The CDR3 here is CASSLAGTRGTQYF. The CDR3 DNA reads as TGTGCCAGCAGCTTAGCCGGGACTAGGGGGACCCAGTACTTC. This rearrangement joins TRBV7-9 to TRBJ2-5; 8 bases are shared with TRBD2. There are 14 residues in the CDR3. The V gene end was trimmed by 0 bases and the J gene end by 7 bases; junction bases not matched to a gene: 4. CDR1 SEHNR and CDR2 FQNEAQ come from the germline V gene (reference sequence).

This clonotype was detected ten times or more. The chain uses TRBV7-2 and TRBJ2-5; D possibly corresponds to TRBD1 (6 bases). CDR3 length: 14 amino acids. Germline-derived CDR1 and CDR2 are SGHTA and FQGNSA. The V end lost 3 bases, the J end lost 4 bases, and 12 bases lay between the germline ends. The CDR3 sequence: CASSLQGLRETQYF. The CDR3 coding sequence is TGTGCCAGCAGCTTGCAGGGGCTAAGAGAGACCCAGTACTTC. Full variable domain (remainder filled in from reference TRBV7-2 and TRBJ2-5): GAGVSQSPSNKVTEKGKDVELRCDPISGHTALYWYRQSLGQGLEFLIYFQGNSAPDKSGLPSDRFSAERTGGSVSTLTIQRTQQEDSAVYLCASSLQGLRETQYFGPGTRLLVL.

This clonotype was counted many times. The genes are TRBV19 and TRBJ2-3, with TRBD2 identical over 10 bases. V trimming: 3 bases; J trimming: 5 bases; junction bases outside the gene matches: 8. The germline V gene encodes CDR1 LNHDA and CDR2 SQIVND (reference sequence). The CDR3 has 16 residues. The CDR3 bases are TGTGCCAGTAGTATGAGCCTAGCGGGAGCGGGAGATACGCAGTATTTT. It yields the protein CASSMSLAGAGDTQYF.

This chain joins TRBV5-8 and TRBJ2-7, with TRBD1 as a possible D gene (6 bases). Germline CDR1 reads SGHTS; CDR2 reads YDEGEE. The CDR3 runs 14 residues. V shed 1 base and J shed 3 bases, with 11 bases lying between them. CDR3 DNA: TGTGCCAGCAGCTTGCCGGGGACAAGCTACGAGCAGTACTTC. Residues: CASSLPGTSYEQYF.

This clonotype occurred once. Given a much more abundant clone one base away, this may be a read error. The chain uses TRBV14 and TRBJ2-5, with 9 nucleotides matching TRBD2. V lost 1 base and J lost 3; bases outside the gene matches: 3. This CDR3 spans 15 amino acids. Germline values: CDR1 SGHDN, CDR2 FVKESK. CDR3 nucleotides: TGTGCCAGCAGCCAAGGGCTAGCGGGAAAAGAGACCCAGTACTTC. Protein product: CASSQGLAGKETQYF.

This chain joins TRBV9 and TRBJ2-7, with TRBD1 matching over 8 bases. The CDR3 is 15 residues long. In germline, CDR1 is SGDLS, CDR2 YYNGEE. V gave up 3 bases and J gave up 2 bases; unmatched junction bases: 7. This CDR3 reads CASSAQTGDTYEQYF. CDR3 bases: TGTGCCAGCAGCGCTCAGACAGGGGATACCTACGAGCAGTACTTC.

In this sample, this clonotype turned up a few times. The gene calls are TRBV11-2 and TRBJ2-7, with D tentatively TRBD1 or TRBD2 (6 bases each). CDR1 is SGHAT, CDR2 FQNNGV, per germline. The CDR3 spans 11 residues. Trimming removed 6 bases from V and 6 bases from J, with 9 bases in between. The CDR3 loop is CASRGGFEQYF. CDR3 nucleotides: TGTGCCAGCAGGGGGGGCTTCGAGCAGTACTTC.

CDR3 residues: CASSISNGGTQYF. The DNA for the CDR3 is TGTGCCAGCAGCATATCGAACGGGGGGACCCAGTACTTC. This chain links TRBV11-2 with TRBJ2-5; D is possibly TRBD2 (6 bases). Trimming shortened V by 5 bases and J by 7 bases, and 14 bases separated the two germline ends. This CDR3 has 13 amino acids. Looked up from germline, CDR1 is SGHAT and CDR2 is FQNNGV.

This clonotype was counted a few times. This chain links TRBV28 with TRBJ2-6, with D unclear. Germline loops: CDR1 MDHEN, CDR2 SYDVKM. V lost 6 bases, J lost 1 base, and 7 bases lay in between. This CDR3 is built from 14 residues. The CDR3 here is CASRVRSGANVLTF. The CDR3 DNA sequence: TGTGCCAGCAGGGTCAGATCTGGGGCCAACGTCCTGACTTTC.

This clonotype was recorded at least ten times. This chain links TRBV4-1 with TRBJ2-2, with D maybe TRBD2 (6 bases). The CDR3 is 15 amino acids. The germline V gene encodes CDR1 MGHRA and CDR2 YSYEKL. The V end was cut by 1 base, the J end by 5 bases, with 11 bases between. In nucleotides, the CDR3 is TGCGCCAGCAGCCAAGGTACTAGCTTGACCGGGGAGCTGTTTTTT. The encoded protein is CASSQGTSLTGELFF.

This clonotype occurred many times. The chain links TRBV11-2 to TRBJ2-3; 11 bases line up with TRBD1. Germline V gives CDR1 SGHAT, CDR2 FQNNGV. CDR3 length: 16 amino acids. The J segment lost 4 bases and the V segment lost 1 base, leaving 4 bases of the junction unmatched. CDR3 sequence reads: CASSLAGTGGADTQYF. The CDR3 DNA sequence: TGTGCCAGCAGCTTAGCTGGGACAGGGGGTGCAGATACGCAGTATTTT.

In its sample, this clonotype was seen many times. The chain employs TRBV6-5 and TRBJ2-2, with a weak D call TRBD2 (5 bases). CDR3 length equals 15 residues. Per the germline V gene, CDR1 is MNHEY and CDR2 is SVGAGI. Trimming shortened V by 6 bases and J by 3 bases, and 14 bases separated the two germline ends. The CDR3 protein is CASSALRVHTGELFF. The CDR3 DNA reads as TGTGCCAGCAGCGCCCTGCGGGTCCACACCGGGGAGCTGTTTTTT.

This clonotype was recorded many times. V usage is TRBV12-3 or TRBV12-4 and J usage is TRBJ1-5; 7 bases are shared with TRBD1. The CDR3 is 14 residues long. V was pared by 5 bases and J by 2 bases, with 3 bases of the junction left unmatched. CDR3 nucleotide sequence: TGTGCCAGCAGTAGGGACAGCGGCAATCAGCCCCAGCATTTT. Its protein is CASSRDSGNQPQHF.

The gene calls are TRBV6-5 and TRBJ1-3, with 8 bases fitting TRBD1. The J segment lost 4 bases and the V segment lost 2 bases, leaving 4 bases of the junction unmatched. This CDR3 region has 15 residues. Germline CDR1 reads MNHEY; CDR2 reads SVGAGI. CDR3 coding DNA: TGTGCCAGCAGTTACGGACAGGGCGGCGGAAACACCATATATTTT. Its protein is CASSYGQGGGNTIYF.

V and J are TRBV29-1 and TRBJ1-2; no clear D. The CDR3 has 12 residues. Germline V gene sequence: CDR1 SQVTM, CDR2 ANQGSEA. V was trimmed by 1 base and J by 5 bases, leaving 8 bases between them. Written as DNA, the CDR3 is TGCAGCGTTGAAGTACCAGCATATGGCTACACCTTC. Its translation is CSVEVPAYGYTF.

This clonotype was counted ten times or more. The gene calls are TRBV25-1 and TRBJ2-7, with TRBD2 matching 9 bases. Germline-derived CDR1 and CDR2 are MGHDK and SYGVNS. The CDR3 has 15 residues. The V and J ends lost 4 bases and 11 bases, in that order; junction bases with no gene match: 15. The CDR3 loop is CASSAPGGRVVEEYF. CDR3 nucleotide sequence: TGTGCCAGCAGTGCACCGGGCGGGAGGGTTGTAGAGGAGTACTTC.